This record looks at one T cell receptor (beta chain) sequence and its context. Its antigen remains unidentified. These data originate in a study of CD8+CD57+ T cells in acquired aplastic anemia. General study findings and limits: In common between the patients and the controls were some 29 CD8+ CDR3 sequences. Patients showed no significant difference from controls in CD8+ Simpson's diversity.

The V segment lost 8 bases and the J segment 0 bases; nucleotides outside the gene matches: 4. CDR1 is SGHTA, CDR2 FQGNSA, per germline. The CDR3 consists of 14 residues. Using genomic DNA as the template, TCR beta VDJ and CDR3 profiling was carried out. From the reads, TCRdb called clonotypes with MiXCR, one entry per CDR3 protein. The sample includes about 180,000 distinct CDR3 sequences, around 45% of them seen just once. The chain has TRBV7-2 and TRBJ1-5; 7 bases match TRBD1. The receptor comes from a human donor in good health. Sequenced sample: sorted CD4+, CD8+, or CD8+CD57+ T cells (not recorded which) from PBMCs. Here the CDR3 DNA reads TGTGCCAGCGGTTCAGGGGGTAGCAATCAGCCCCAGCATTTT. Translated, it gives CASGSGGSNQPQHF. Variable domain in full (rest from reference TRBV7-2 and TRBJ1-5): GAGVSQSPSNKVTEKGKDVELRCDPISGHTALYWYRQSLGQGLEFLIYFQGNSAPDKSGLPSDRFSAERTGGSVSTLTIQRTQQEDSAVYLCASGSGGSNQPQHFGDGTRLSIL.